This T cell receptor beta chain was profiled in a study of blood T cell repertoires in COVID-19. Study summary: Nucleic acid was either cDNA or gDNA, and it came from T cells, B-cell-depleted T cells, or PBMCs.

Original processing methods: Using reference gene primer amplification, nucleated cell counts were estimated. Using immunoSEQ multiplex PCR, the repertoire was profiled, and TCRdb retains in-frame clones only, with some absent. V and J calls and clone size are copied from that table; D and trimming were computed from the DNA. The sample includes 220,000 or so clones, under 90% of them seen just once. In germline, CDR1 is MNHEY, CDR2 SVGAGI. The CDR3 runs 15 residues. V lost 6 bases, J lost 1 base, and 13 bases lay in between. This clone was found once. The receptor comes from a woman at least 80 years old with acute or convalescent COVID-19. The chain has TRBV6-5 and TRBJ1-5; no reliable D call. The specimen sequenced was peripheral blood. The CDR3 loop is CASRVQDWSNQPQHF. In DNA form, the CDR3 reads TGTGCCAGCAGGGTCCAGGACTGGAGCAATCAGCCCCAGCATTTT.